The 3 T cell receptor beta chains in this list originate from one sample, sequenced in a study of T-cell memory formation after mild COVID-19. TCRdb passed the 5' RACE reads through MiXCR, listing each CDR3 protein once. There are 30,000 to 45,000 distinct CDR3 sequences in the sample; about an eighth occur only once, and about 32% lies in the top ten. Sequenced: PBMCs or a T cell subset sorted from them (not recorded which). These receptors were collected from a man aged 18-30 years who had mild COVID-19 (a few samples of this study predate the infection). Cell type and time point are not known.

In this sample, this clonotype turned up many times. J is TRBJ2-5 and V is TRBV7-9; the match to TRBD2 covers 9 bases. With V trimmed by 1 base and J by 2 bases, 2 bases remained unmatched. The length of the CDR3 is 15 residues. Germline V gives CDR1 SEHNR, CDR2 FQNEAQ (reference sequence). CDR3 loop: CASSLVLAGQETQYF. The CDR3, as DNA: TGTGCCAGCAGCTTAGTCCTAGCGGGGCAAGAGACCCAGTACTTC.

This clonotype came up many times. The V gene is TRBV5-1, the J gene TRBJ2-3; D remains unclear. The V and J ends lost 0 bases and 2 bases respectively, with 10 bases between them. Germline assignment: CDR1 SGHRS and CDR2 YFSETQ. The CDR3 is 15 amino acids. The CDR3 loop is CASSLGHPNTDTQYF. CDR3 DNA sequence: TGCGCCAGCAGCTTGGGACACCCTAACACAGATACGCAGTATTTT.

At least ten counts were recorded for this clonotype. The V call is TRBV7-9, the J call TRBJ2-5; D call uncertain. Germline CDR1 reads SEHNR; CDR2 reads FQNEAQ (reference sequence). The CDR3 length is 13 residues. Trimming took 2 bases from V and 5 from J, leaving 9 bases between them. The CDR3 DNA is TGTGCCAGCAGCTTAAGGCCCCGGGAGACCCAGTACTTC. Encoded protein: CASSLRPRETQYF.